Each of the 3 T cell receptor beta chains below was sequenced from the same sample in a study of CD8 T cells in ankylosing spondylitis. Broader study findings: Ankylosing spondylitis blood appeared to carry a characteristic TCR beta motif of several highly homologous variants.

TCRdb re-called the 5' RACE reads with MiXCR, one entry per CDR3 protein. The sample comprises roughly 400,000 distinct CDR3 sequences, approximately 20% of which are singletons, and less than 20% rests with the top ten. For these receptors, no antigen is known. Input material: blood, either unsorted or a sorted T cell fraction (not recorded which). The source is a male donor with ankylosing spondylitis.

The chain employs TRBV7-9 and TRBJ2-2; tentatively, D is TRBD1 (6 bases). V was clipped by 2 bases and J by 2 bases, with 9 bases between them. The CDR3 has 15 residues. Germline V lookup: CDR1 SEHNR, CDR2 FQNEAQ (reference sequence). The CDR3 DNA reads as TGTGCCAGCAGCTTACGGACAGTAAACACCGGGGAGCTGTTTTTT. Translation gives CASSLRTVNTGELFF.

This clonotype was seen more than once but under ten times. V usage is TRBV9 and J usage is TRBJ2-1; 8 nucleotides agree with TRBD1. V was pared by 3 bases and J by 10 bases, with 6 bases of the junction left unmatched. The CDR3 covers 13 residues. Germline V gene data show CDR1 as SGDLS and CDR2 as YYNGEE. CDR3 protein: CASSGARGQEQFF. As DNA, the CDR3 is TGTGCCAGCAGCGGTGCCAGGGGGCAGGAGCAGTTCTTC. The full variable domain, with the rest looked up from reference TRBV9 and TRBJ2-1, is DSGVTQTPKHLITATGQRVTLRCSPRSGDLSVYWYQQSLDQGLQFLIQYYNGEERAKGNILERFSAQQFPDLHSELNLSSLELGDSALYFCASSGARGQEQFFGPGTRLTVL.

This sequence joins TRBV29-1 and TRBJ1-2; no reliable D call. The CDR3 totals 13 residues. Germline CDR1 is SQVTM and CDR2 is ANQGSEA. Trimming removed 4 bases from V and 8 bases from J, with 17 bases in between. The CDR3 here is CSVVVQSRSGYTF. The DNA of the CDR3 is TGCAGCGTTGTGGTCCAGTCCCGCTCGGGCTACACCTTC.